This TCR beta chain was profiled in a study of T cells in Graves' hyperthyroidism and ophthalmopathy. From RNA transcripts, TCR beta CDR3 regions were amplified. HTBI primers drove first-round RT-PCR of the TCR CDR3. TCRdb re-called the multiplex PCR reads with MiXCR, one entry per CDR3 protein. Of some 510,000 distinct CDR3 sequences listed, about 20% are singletons. PBMCs stemmed from 10 ml fresh peripheral blood. CDR3 length equals 15 residues. Trimming stripped 0 bases from V and 3 bases from J, with 7 bases between. CDR1 SGDLS and CDR2 YYNGEE come from the germline V gene. The rearrangement uses TRBV9 and TRBJ1-6; D not resolved. The TCR was taken from a man aged 18-30 years with Graves' hyperthyroidism. The specimen was blood. The chain's CDR3 is CASSVESFYNSPLHF. CDR3 DNA sequence: TGTGCCAGCAGCGTAGAAAGCTTCTATAATTCACCCCTCCACTTT.